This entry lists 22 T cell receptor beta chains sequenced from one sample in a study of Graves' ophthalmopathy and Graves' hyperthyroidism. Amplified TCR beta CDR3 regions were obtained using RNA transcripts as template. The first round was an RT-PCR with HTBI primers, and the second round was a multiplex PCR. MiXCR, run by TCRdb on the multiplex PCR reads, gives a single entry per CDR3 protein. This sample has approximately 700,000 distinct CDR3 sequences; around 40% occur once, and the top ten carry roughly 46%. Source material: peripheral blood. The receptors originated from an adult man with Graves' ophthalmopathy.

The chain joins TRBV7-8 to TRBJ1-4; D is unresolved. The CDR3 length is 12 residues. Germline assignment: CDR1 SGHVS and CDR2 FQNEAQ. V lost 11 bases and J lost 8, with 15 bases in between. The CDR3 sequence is CAWNSGYEKLFF. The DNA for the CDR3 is TGTGCCTGGAATTCGGGATACGAAAAACTGTTTTTT.

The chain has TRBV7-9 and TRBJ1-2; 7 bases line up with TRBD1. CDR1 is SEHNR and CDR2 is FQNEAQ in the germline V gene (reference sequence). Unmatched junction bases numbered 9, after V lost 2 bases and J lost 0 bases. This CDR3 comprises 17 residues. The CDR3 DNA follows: TGTGCCAGCAGCTTAATCCCGACAGGGTCCACTAACTATGGCTACACCTTC. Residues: CASSLIPTGSTNYGYTF.

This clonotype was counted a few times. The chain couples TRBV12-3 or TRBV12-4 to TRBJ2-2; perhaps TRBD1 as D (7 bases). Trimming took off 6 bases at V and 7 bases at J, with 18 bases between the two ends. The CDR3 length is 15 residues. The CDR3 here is CASSPRGTVLGELFF. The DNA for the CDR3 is TGTGCCAGCAGCCCCCGGGGGACAGTGCTCGGGGAGCTGTTTTTT.

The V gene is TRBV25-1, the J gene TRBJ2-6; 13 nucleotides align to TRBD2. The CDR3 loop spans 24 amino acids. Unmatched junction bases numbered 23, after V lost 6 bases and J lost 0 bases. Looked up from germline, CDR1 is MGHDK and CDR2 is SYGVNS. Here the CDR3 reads CASSPLEWGAPGLAGLSGANVLTF. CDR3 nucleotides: TGTGCCAGCAGCCCCCTCGAATGGGGCGCACCGGGACTAGCGGGACTCTCTGGGGCCAACGTCCTGACTTTC.

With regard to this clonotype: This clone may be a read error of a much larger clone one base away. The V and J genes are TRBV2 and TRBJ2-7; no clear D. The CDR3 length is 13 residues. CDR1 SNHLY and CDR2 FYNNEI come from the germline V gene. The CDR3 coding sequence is TGTGCCAGCAGTGAAGGGAGAATCTACGAGCAGCACTTC. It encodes CASSEGRIYEQHF. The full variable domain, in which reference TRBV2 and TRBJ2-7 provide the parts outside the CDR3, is EPEVTQTPSHQVTQMGQEVILRCVPISNHLYFYWYRQILGQKVEFLVSFYNNEISEKSEIFDDQFSVERPDGSNFTLKIRSTKLEDSAMYFCASSEGRIYEQHFGPGTRLTVT.

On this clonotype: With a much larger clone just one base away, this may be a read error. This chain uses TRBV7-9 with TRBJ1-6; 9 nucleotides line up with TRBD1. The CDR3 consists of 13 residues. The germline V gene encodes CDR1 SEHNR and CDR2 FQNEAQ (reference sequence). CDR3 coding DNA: TGTACCAGCAGCTTGGGACAGGGATCACCCCTCCACTTT. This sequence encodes CTSSLGQGSPLHF.

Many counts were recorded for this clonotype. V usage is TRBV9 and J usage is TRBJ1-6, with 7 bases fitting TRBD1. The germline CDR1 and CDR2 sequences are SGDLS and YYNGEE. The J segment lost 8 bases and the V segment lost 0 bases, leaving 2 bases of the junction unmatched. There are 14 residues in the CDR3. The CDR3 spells CASSVAGQYSPLHF. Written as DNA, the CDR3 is TGTGCCAGCAGCGTAGCGGGACAGTATTCACCCCTCCACTTT.

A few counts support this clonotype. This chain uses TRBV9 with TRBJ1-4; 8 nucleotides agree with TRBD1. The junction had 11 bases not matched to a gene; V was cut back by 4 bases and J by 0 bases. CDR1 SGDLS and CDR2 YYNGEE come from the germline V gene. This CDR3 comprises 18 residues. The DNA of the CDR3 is TGTGCCAGCAGCAAAACGCCAGGGGGCTTTTCAACTAATGAAAAACTGTTTTTT. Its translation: CASSKTPGGFSTNEKLFF.

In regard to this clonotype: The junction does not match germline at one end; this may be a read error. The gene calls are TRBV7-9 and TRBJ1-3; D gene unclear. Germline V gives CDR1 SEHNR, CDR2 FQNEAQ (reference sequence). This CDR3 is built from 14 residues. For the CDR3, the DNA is TGCGCCAGCAAGATGGAGCTGGGCGGAAACACCATATATTTT. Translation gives CASKMELGGNTIYF.

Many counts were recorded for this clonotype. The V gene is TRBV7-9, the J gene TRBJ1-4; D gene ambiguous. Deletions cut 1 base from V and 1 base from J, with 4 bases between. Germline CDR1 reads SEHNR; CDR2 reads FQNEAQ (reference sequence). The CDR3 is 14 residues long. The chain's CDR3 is CASSLGGTNEKLFF. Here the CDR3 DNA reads TGTGCCAGCAGCTTAGGGGGAACTAATGAAAAACTGTTTTTT.

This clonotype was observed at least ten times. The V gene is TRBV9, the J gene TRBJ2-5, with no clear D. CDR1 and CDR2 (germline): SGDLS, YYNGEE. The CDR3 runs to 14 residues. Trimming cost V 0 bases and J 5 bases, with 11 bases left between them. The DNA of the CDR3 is TGTGCCAGCAGCGTAGATGGTTTGGTTGAGACCCAGTACTTC. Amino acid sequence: CASSVDGLVETQYF.

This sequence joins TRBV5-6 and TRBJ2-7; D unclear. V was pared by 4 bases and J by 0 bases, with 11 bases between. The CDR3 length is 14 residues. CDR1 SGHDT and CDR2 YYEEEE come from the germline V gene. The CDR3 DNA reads TGTGCCAGCAGCGAAGACACTTTCTCCTACGAGCAGTACTTC. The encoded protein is CASSEDTFSYEQYF.

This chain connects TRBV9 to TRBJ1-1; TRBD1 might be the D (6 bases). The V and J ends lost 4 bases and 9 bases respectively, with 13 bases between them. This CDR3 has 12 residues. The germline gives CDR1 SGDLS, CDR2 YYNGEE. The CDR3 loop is CASSPSGQKAFF. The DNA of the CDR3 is TGTGCCAGCAGCCCCAGCGGACAGAAAGCTTTCTTT.

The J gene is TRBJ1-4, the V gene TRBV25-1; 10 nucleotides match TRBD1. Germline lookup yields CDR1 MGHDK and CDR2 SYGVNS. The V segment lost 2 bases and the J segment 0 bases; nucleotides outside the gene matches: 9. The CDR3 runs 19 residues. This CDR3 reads CASSETGQGRRATNEKLFF. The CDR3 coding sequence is TGTGCCAGCAGTGAAACGGGACAGGGGAGAAGGGCAACTAATGAAAAACTGTTTTTT.

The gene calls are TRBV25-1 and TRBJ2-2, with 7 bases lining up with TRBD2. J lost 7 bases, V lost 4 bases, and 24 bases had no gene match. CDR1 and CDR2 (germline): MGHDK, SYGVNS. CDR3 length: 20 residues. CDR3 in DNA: TGTGCCAGCAGTGCTAGAGATGTCGAGCGGGGTTCGTTTCGCCTCGGGGAGCTGTTTTTT. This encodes CASSARDVERGSFRLGELFF. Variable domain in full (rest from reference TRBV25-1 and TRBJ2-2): EADIYQTPRYLVIGTGKKITLECSQTMGHDKMYWYQQDPGMELHLIHYSYGVNSTEKGDLSSESTVSRIRTEHFPLTLESARPSHTSQYLCASSARDVERGSFRLGELFFGEGSRLTVL.

DNA for the CDR3: TGTGCCAGCAGCCGGACAGGGAGGACTGGAAACACCATATATTTT. It specifies CASSRTGRTGNTIYF. The chain is built from TRBV6-5 and TRBJ1-3, with 8 bases aligning to TRBD1. This CDR3 contains 15 residues. Germline assignment: CDR1 MNHEY and CDR2 SVGAGI. V shed 6 bases, J shed 2 bases, and the junction held 6 bases outside the gene matches.

CDR3 sequence: CASSLGLSAGSYSGANVLTF. The CDR3 coding sequence is TGTGCCAGCAGCTTGGGACTTTCGGCAGGATCATACTCTGGGGCCAACGTCCTGACTTTC. J is TRBJ2-6 and V is TRBV7-6; D is perhaps TRBD2 (6 bases). The CDR3 sequence is 20 residues long. CDR1 SGHVS and CDR2 FNYEAQ come from the germline V gene. The V end lost 3 bases, the J end lost 0 bases, and 21 bases lay between the germline ends.

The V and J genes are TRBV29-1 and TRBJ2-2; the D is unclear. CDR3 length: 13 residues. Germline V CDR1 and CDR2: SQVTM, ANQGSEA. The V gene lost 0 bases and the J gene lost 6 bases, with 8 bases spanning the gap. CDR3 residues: CSVEDGAPGELFF. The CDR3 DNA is TGCAGCGTTGAAGATGGAGCCCCCGGGGAGCTGTTTTTT.

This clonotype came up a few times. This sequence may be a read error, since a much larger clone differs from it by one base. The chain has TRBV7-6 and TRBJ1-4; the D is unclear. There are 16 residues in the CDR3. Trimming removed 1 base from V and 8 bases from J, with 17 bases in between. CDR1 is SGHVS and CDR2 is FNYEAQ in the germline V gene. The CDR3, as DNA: TGTGCCAGCAGCTTAGGCCCAAACGGATCTGGAGAAAAACTGTTTTTT. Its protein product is CASSLGPNGSGEKLFF.

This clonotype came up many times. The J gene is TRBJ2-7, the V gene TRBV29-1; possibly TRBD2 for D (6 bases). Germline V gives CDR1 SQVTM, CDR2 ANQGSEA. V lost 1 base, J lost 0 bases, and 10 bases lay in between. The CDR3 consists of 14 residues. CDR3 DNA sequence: TGCAGCGTTGAAGGACCGGGACTCTCCTACGAGCAGTACTTC. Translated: CSVEGPGLSYEQYF.

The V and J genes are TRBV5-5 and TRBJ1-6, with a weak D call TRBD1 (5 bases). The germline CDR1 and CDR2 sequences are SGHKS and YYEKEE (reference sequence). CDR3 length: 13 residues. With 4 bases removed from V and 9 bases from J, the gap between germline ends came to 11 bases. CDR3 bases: TGTGCCAGCAGCGCTCCAGGGTCTTCACCCCTCCACTTT. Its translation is CASSAPGSSPLHF.

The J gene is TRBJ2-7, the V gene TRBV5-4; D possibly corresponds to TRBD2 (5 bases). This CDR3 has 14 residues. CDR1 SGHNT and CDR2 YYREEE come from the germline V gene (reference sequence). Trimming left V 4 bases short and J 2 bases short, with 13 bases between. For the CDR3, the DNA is TGTGCCAGCAGCCGCCGGGGTCCTACCTACGAGCAGTACTTC. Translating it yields CASSRRGPTYEQYF.